This T cell receptor beta chain was recorded in a study of cytomegalovirus exposure and HLA in healthy donors. As for the study in general: Most donors, roughly 84% of more than 300 genotyped, fell in the Caucasian-associated ancestry cluster.

PCR employed 60 Vbeta and 13 Jbeta primers. TCRdb keeps only in-frame clones here, not all; method: immunoSEQ multiplex PCR. This table has 130,000 to 150,000 clones, 70% to 80% appearing once. V was trimmed by 4 bases and J by 0 bases, leaving 8 bases between them. The CDR3 consists of 14 residues. CDR1 and CDR2 from the germline V gene are SGHAT and FQNNGV. Broader study findings: Specific recognition of CMV antigens was confirmed in vitro for a few chains (all CMV-associated). Many donors shared some public TCRs, even though most TCR sequences were rare. Among donors in an Asian-associated ancestry cluster, a later analysis reportedly found fewer N-insertions than the roughly 700-donor mean.

Details on this clone: Its antigen remains unidentified.

This clonotype was obtained from a young man in good health and CMV-seronegative. V usage is TRBV11-2 and J usage is TRBJ2-3, with D perhaps matching TRBD2 (6 bases). The sample consisted of PBMCs. The CDR3 DNA is TGTGCCAGCAGCTATAGCGGAAGCACAGATACGCAGTATTTT. Protein sequence: CASSYSGSTDTQYF.